The clone carrying this T cell receptor (beta chain) was recorded at least ten times. Antigen unknown. This specimen comes from a study of T cell repertoires in cytomegalovirus infection. Study-wide background: Evidence of both CMV infection and a matching HLA type came from public TCR beta signatures.

General study points: Cumulative frequency (of public TCR beta family members) identified carriers of CMV plus the relevant HLA. The study found HLA-C-restricted CMV-specific TCR beta clonotypes dominating the ex vivo response.

Using its own MiXCR run on the reads, TCRdb lists one record per CDR3 protein. The repertoire holds hundreds of thousands of distinct CDR3 sequences, 8% to 10% seen once, with approximately 2.3% in the top ten. What was sequenced was PBMCs. This clonotype was sampled from a human donor in good health (CMV status not recorded). Some clones in this sample may be carry-over from other donors' samples.

The CDR3 sequence is CSAQITGTGELFF. The CDR3 coding sequence is TGCAGTGCACAAATCACAGGGACCGGGGAGCTGTTTTTT. The V call is TRBV20-1, the J call TRBJ2-2; maybe TRBD1 (6 bases). The length of the CDR3 is 13 residues. The V gene's germline CDR1 is DFQATT and CDR2 SNEGSKA (reference sequence). V was pared by 6 bases and J by 5 bases, with 13 bases between.